Listed below are T cell receptor beta chains from one sample, sequenced in a study of blood T cell repertoires in COVID-19. Only in-frame clones appear in the TCRdb table, and some are missing; sequencing was by immunoSEQ multiplex PCR. The sample includes roughly 190,000 clones, about four fifths of them seen just once. Sequencing was performed on peripheral blood. The receptors were sampled from a man aged 55 to 70 with acute or convalescent COVID-19. The CDR3 runs from the conserved cysteine through the conserved F or W. The order of the fields is V gene, D gene, J gene, clone size, CDR3 DNA, CDR3 protein. The D gene is left open where the match is weak. Size is stated for part of the rows, as once, few or many counts, or as a class when the clone is expanded.

V gene: TRBV13
D gene: TRBD2
J gene: TRBJ2-1
clone size: .
CDR3 DNA: TGTGCCAGCAGCTCTACTAGACTAGCGGGGAACGATGAGCAGTTCTTC
CDR3 protein: CASSSTRLAGNDEQFF

V gene: TRBV24-1
D gene: TRBD2
J gene: TRBJ2-3
clone size: .
CDR3 DNA: TGTGCCACCAGTGATAATCTAGCGGGAGGGCTGCGCACAGATACGCAGTATTTT
CDR3 protein: CATSDNLAGGLRTDTQYF

V gene: TRBV30
D gene: .
J gene: TRBJ1-5
clone size: once
CDR3 DNA: TGTGCCTGGAGTTCAGGGGCCTATCAGCCCCAGCATTTT
CDR3 protein: CAWSSGAYQPQHF

V gene: TRBV5-4
D gene: TRBD2
J gene: TRBJ2-3
clone size: .
CDR3 DNA: TGTGCCAGCAGCTTTCGACTAGCGGGGACAGATACGCAGTATTTT
CDR3 protein: CASSFRLAGTDTQYF

V gene: TRBV4-1
D gene: .
J gene: TRBJ2-1
clone size: .
CDR3 DNA: TGCGCCAGCAGCCAGGGATTGCTAGCGCTTGTCTACAATGAGCAGTTCTTC
CDR3 protein: CASSQGLLALVYNEQFF

V gene: TRBV11-2
D gene: .
J gene: TRBJ2-6
clone size: .
CDR3 DNA: TGTGCCAGCAGCTTGACTGCCGGCCACCCCTCTGGGGCCAACGTCCTGACTTTC
CDR3 protein: CASSLTAGHPSGANVLTF

V gene: TRBV24-1
D gene: TRBD1
J gene: TRBJ1-2
clone size: .
CDR3 DNA: TGTGCCACCAGTGACCCGGACAGGGACTATGGCTACACCTTC
CDR3 protein: CATSDPDRDYGYTF

V gene: TRBV11-2
D gene: TRBD1
J gene: TRBJ2-7
clone size: few
CDR3 DNA: TGTGCCAGCAGCCTAGCTACCGACAGGGTCGAGTACTTC
CDR3 protein: CASSLATDRVEYF

V gene: TRBV7-9
D gene: .
J gene: TRBJ1-1
clone size: .
CDR3 DNA: TGTGCCAGCGTGATGGGCAGGGCGAACACTGAAGCTTTCTTT
CDR3 protein: CASVMGRANTEAFF

V gene: TRBV2
D gene: TRBD2
J gene: TRBJ2-3
clone size: once
CDR3 DNA: TGTGCCAGCAGTCCGACTAGCGGGGGTACAGATACGCAGTATTTT
CDR3 protein: CASSPTSGGTDTQYF

V gene: TRBV19
D gene: .
J gene: TRBJ1-5
clone size: .
CDR3 DNA: TGTGCCAGTAGTAAGGTGTTTGGAGGGAATCAGCCCCAGCATTTT
CDR3 protein: CASSKVFGGNQPQHF

V gene: TRBV5-6
D gene: .
J gene: TRBJ2-7
clone size: .
CDR3 DNA: TGTGCCAGCAGCTTGGCGGGGTTGGGGGAGCAGTACTTC
CDR3 protein: CASSLAGLGEQYF

V gene: TRBV10-1
D gene: TRBD1
J gene: TRBJ2-3
clone size: .
CDR3 DNA: TGCGCCAGCAGGCAACCCCGGGACAGGGAGCAGGATACGCAGTATTTT
CDR3 protein: CASRQPRDREQDTQYF

V gene: TRBV12-5
D gene: .
J gene: TRBJ2-1
clone size: .
CDR3 DNA: TGTGCTAGTGGATATCAGGGTTCCTACAATGAGCAGTTCTTC
CDR3 protein: CASGYQGSYNEQFF

V gene: TRBV24-1
D gene: .
J gene: TRBJ2-1
clone size: .
CDR3 DNA: TGTGCCACCAGTGACATTAGCCGGGACTACAATGAGCAGTTCTTC
CDR3 protein: CATSDISRDYNEQFF

V gene: TRBV27
D gene: .
J gene: TRBJ2-4
clone size: .
CDR3 DNA: TGTGCCAGCAGTTTGGGCAGACCGCTCCATATTCAGTACTTC
CDR3 protein: CASSLGRPLHIQYF

V gene: TRBV21-1
D gene: .
J gene: TRBJ2-7
clone size: once
CDR3 DNA: TGTGCCAGCAGCAAAGCGAAACAGGGGCCGCTGGACTACGAGCAGTACTTC
CDR3 protein: CASSKAKQGPLDYEQYF

V gene: TRBV6-1
D gene: TRBD2
J gene: TRBJ2-7
clone size: .
CDR3 DNA: TGTGCCAGCAGTGAACTCAGCGGGGGCTACGAGCAGTACTTC
CDR3 protein: CASSELSGGYEQYF

V gene: TRBV3-1/TRBV3-2
D gene: .
J gene: TRBJ2-1
clone size: .
CDR3 DNA: TGTGCCAGCAGCCAAGGATGGCGGGGTGGCAATGAGCAGTTCTTC
CDR3 protein: CASSQGWRGGNEQFF

V gene: TRBV20-1
D gene: .
J gene: TRBJ1-3
clone size: .
CDR3 DNA: TGCAGTGCTAGTTCGGGAAACACCATATATTTT
CDR3 protein: CSASSGNTIYF

V gene: TRBV6-5
D gene: TRBD2
J gene: TRBJ2-3
clone size: .
CDR3 DNA: TGTGCCAGCAGTTACTCAGGGCGGGAGAACACAGATACGCAGTATTTT
CDR3 protein: CASSYSGRENTDTQYF

V gene: TRBV27
D gene: TRBD2
J gene: TRBJ2-7
clone size: .
CDR3 DNA: TGTGCCAGCAGTCTGTACTCTAGCGGGGGTGACTACGAGCAGTACTTC
CDR3 protein: CASSLYSSGGDYEQYF

V gene: TRBV2
D gene: .
J gene: TRBJ1-1
clone size: .
CDR3 DNA: TGTGCCAGCAGTTCCGGTGGGCCGTGGAACACTGAAGCTTTCTTT
CDR3 protein: CASSSGGPWNTEAFF

V gene: TRBV29-1
D gene: TRBD1
J gene: TRBJ1-1
clone size: .
CDR3 DNA: TGCAGCGTTGCAGGGGGACTCGTCGCCCACACTGAAGCTTTCTTT
CDR3 protein: CSVAGGLVAHTEAFF

V gene: TRBV6-2/TRBV6-3
D gene: .
J gene: TRBJ2-1
clone size: .
CDR3 DNA: TGTGCCAGCAGTACCCTAACTTCTAGCTCCTACAATGAGCAGTTCTTC
CDR3 protein: CASSTLTSSSYNEQFF

V gene: TRBV7-2
D gene: .
J gene: TRBJ2-5
clone size: .
CDR3 DNA: TGTGCCAGCAGGCGGGGCCTCCAAGAGACCCAGTACTTC
CDR3 protein: CASRRGLQETQYF

V gene: TRBV3-1/TRBV3-2
D gene: TRBD1
J gene: TRBJ2-7
clone size: .
CDR3 DNA: TGTGCCAGCAGCCCAAGGGGGCGCGGTTCCGGCTACGAGCAGTACTTC
CDR3 protein: CASSPRGRGSGYEQYF

V gene: TRBV27
D gene: .
J gene: TRBJ2-3
clone size: .
CDR3 DNA: TGTGCCAGCAGTTTACACGGCAGGACTAGCACAGATACGCAGTATTTT
CDR3 protein: CASSLHGRTSTDTQYF

V gene: TRBV2
D gene: .
J gene: TRBJ1-5
clone size: .
CDR3 DNA: TGTGCCAGCAGTGTGCAGATTAGCAATCAGCCCCAGCATTTT
CDR3 protein: CASSVQISNQPQHF

V gene: TRBV9
D gene: TRBD2
J gene: TRBJ2-1
clone size: .
CDR3 DNA: TGTGCCAGCAGCGGGACTAGCGGGGGTTTCAATGAGCAGTTCTTC
CDR3 protein: CASSGTSGGFNEQFF

V gene: TRBV27
D gene: TRBD1
J gene: TRBJ1-5
clone size: .
CDR3 DNA: TGTGCCAGCAGTATGCAGGGGGCTAGGTTTCAGCCCCAGCATTTT
CDR3 protein: CASSMQGARFQPQHF

V gene: TRBV5-1
D gene: TRBD2
J gene: TRBJ2-3
clone size: .
CDR3 DNA: TGCGCCAGCAGCTTGGTTGGCGGGGGGGATACGCAGTATTTT
CDR3 protein: CASSLVGGGDTQYF

V gene: TRBV29-1
D gene: .
J gene: TRBJ2-2
clone size: .
CDR3 DNA: TGCAGCGTAGGATCGGCGGTCGACACCGGGGAGCTGTTTTTT
CDR3 protein: CSVGSAVDTGELFF

V gene: TRBV7-9
D gene: .
J gene: TRBJ2-3
clone size: few
CDR3 DNA: TGTGCCAGCAGCTTAGAGGGGAGCACAGATACGCAGTATTTT
CDR3 protein: CASSLEGSTDTQYF

V gene: TRBV21-1
D gene: .
J gene: TRBJ2-1
clone size: once
CDR3 DNA: TGTGCCAGCGGAAACAGACCATCCCGGGACAGACGGCGGGTGAGGAGTCGGGGTCATGAGCAGTTCTTC
CDR3 protein: CASGNRPSRDRRRVRSRGHEQFF

V gene: TRBV19
D gene: TRBD1
J gene: TRBJ1-1
clone size: .
CDR3 DNA: TGTGCCACCCGGGACAGGCTTAACACTGAAGCTTTCTTT
CDR3 protein: CATRDRLNTEAFF

V gene: TRBV3-1/TRBV3-2
D gene: TRBD1
J gene: TRBJ2-1
clone size: .
CDR3 DNA: TGTGCCAGCAGCCAAGATAGGGGACAGTTTTACAATGAGCAGTTCTTC
CDR3 protein: CASSQDRGQFYNEQFF

V gene: TRBV24-1
D gene: .
J gene: TRBJ2-2
clone size: .
CDR3 DNA: TGTGCCACCAGTGATTTGTCGTCGGGGATGGGCACCGGGGAGCTGTTTTTT
CDR3 protein: CATSDLSSGMGTGELFF

V gene: TRBV5-1
D gene: .
J gene: TRBJ1-5
clone size: .
CDR3 DNA: TGCGCCAGCAGCTTGGATGCACTTAGCAATCAGCCCCAGCATTTT
CDR3 protein: CASSLDALSNQPQHF

V gene: TRBV5-6
D gene: .
J gene: TRBJ2-1
clone size: .
CDR3 DNA: TGTGCCAGCAGCTTGGAGCCTGACTCCTACAATGAGCAGTTCTTC
CDR3 protein: CASSLEPDSYNEQFF

V gene: TRBV7-2
D gene: TRBD2
J gene: TRBJ2-1
clone size: .
CDR3 DNA: TGTGCCAGCAGCCTACGGTCTGGCGGGAGGGTTAATGAGCAGTTCTTC
CDR3 protein: CASSLRSGGRVNEQFF

V gene: TRBV4-1
D gene: .
J gene: TRBJ2-7
clone size: .
CDR3 DNA: TGCGCCAGCAGCCAAGAGCGAGCCAGGGTCTACGAGCAGTACTTC
CDR3 protein: CASSQERARVYEQYF

V gene: TRBV4-2
D gene: .
J gene: TRBJ1-6
clone size: medium-sized
CDR3 DNA: TGTGCCAGCAGGGGGGAGGGTGGTCCCTATAATTCACCCCTCCACTTT
CDR3 protein: CASRGEGGPYNSPLHF

V gene: TRBV7-2
D gene: .
J gene: TRBJ2-4
clone size: .
CDR3 DNA: TGTGCCAGCAGCTTAGCGGCAGGAACCAAAAACATTCAGTACTTC
CDR3 protein: CASSLAAGTKNIQYF

V gene: TRBV6-6
D gene: TRBD2
J gene: TRBJ2-1
clone size: .
CDR3 DNA: TGTGCCAGCCGGCCCTCCGGGACTAGAGGGGTCGGTGAGCAGTTCTTC
CDR3 protein: CASRPSGTRGVGEQFF

V gene: TRBV7-3
D gene: .
J gene: TRBJ1-1
clone size: .
CDR3 DNA: TGTGCCAGCAGCTTAAGAGGGCTGAACACTGAAGCTTTCTTT
CDR3 protein: CASSLRGLNTEAFF

V gene: TRBV2
D gene: .
J gene: TRBJ1-1
clone size: .
CDR3 DNA: TGTGCCAGCAGTGTAGACAGAAATGAAGCTTTCTTT
CDR3 protein: CASSVDRNEAFF

V gene: TRBV5-6
D gene: .
J gene: TRBJ2-7
clone size: few
CDR3 DNA: TGTGCCAGCAGCTTGGACGGCTACGAGCAGTACTTC
CDR3 protein: CASSLDGYEQYF